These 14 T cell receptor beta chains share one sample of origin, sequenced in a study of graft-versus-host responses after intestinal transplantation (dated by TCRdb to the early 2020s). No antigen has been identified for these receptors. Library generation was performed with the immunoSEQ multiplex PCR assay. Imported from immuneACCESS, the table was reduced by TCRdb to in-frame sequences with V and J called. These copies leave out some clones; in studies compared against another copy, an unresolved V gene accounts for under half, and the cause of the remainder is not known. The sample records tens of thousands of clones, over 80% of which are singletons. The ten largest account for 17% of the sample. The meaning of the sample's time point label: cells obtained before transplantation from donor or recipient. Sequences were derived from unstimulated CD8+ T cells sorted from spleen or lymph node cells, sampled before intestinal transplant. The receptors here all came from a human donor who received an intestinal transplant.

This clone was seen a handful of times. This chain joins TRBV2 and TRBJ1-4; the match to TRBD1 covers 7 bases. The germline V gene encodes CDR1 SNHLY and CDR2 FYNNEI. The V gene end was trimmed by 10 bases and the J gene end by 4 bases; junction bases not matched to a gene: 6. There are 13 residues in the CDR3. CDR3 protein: CATIQGSNEKLFF. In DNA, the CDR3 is TGTGCCACCATACAGGGGAGTAATGAAAAACTGTTTTTT.

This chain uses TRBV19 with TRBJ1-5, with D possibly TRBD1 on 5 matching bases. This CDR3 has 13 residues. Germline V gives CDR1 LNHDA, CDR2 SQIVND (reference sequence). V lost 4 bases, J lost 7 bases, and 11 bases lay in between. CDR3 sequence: CASSTQGRQPQHF. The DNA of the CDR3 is TGTGCCAGTAGTACGCAGGGACGCCAGCCCCAGCATTTT. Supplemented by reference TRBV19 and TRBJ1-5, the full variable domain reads DGGITQSPKYLFRKEGQNVTLSCEQNLNHDAMYWYRQDPGQGLRLIYYSQIVNDFQKGDIAEGYSVSREKKESFPLTVTSAQKNPTAFYLCASSTQGRQPQHFGDGTRLSIL.

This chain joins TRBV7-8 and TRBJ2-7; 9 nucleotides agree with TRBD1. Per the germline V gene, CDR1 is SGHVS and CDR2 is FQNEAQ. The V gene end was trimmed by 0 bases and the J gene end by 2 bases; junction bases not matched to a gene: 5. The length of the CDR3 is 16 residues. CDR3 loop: CASSLAGTGPPYEQYF. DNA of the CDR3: TGTGCCAGCAGCTTAGCCGGGACAGGGCCACCCTACGAGCAGTACTTC.

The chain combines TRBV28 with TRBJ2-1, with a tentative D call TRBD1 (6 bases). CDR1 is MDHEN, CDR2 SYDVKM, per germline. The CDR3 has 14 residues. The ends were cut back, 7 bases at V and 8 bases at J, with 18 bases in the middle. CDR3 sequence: CASNGRGNVDEQFF. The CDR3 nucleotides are TGTGCCAGCAATGGCAGGGGTAATGTCGATGAGCAGTTCTTC.

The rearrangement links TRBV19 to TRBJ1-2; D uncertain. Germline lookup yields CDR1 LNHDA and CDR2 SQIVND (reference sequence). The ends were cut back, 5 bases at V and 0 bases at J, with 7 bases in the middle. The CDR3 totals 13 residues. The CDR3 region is CASSFGSNYGYTF. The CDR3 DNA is TGTGCCAGTAGTTTCGGGTCTAACTATGGCTACACCTTC.

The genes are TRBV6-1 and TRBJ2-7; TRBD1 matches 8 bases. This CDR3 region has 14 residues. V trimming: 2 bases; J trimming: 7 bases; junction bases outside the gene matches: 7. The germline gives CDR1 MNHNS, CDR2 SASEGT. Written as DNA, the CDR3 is TGTGCCAGCAGTGAAATTGGACAGGGAGAGGAGCAGTACTTC. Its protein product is CASSEIGQGEEQYF.

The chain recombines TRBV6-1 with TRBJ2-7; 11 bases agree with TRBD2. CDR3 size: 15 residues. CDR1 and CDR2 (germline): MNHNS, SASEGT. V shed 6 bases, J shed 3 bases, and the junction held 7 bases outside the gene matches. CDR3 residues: CASRGLAGGVYEQYF. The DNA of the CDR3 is TGTGCCAGCAGAGGGCTAGCGGGAGGTGTCTACGAGCAGTACTTC.

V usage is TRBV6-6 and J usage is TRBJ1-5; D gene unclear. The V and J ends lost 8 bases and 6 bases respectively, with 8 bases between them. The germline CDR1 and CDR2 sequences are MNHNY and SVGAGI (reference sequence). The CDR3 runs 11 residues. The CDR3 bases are TGTGCCAGCGGCGTAGGTCAGCCCCAGCATTTT. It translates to CASGVGQPQHF.

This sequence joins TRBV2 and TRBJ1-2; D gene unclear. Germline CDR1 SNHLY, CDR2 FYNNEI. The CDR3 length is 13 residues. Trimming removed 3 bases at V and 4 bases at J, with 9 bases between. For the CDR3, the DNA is TGTGCCAGCAGTGAGTCAAGTAGCTATGGCTACACCTTC. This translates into CASSESSSYGYTF. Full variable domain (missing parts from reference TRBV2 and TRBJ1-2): EPEVTQTPSHQVTQMGQEVILRCVPISNHLYFYWYRQILGQKVEFLVSFYNNEISEKSEIFDDQFSVERPDGSNFTLKIRSTKLEDSAMYFCASSESSSYGYTFGSGTRLTVV.

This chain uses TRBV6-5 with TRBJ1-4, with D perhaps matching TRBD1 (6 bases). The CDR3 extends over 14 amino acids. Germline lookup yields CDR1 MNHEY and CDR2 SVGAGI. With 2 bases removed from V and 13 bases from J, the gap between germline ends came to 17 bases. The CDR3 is CASSYGRGLGVLFF. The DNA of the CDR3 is TGTGCCAGCAGTTACGGCAGGGGCCTCGGGGTACTGTTTTTT.

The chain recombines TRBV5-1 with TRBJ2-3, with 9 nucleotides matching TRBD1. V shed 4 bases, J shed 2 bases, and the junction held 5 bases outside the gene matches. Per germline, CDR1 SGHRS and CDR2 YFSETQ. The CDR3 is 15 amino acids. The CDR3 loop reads CASSDGTGNTDTQYF. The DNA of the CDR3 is TGCGCCAGCAGCGACGGGACAGGGAACACAGATACGCAGTATTTT.

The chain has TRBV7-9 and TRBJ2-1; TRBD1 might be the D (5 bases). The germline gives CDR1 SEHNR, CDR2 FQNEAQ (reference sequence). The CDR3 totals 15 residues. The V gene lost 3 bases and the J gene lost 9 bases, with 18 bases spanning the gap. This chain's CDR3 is CASSFQLTGFSEQFF. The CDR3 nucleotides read TGTGCCAGCAGCTTTCAATTAACAGGTTTCAGTGAGCAGTTCTTC. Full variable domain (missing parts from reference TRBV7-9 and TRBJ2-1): DTGVSQNPRHKITKRGQNVTFRCDPISEHNRLYWYRQTLGQGPEFLTYFQNEAQLEKSRLLSDRFSAERPKGSFSTLEIQRTEQGDSAMYLCASSFQLTGFSEQFFGPGTRLTVL.

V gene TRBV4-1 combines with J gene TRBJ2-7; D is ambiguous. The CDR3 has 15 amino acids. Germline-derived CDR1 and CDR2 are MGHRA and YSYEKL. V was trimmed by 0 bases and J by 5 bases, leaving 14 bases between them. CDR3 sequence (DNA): TGCGCCAGCAGCCAAGAAGTCGTAGCCGGCCACGAGCAGTACTTC. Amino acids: CASSQEVVAGHEQYF.

CDR3 sequence (DNA): TGTGCCAGCAGGGGCGGACAGGGAGGAACTGAAGCTTTCTTT. It encodes CASRGGQGGTEAFF. V is TRBV6-5 and J is TRBJ1-1, with 8 bases fitting TRBD1. V lost 6 bases to trimming and J lost 5 bases; unmatched junction nucleotides: 8. The CDR3 spans 14 residues. Germline V gives CDR1 MNHEY, CDR2 SVGAGI.